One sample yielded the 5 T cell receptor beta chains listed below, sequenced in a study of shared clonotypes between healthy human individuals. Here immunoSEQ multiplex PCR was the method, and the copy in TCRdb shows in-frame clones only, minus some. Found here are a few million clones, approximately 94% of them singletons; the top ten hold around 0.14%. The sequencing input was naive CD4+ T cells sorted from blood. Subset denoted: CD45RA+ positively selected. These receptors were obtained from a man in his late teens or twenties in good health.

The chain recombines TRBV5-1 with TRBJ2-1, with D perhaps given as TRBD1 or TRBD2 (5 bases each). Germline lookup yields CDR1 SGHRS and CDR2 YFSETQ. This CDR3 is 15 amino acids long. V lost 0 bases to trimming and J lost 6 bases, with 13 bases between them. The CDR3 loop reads CASSLAGEQGNEQFF. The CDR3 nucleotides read TGCGCCAGCAGCTTGGCCGGGGAGCAGGGCAATGAGCAGTTCTTC. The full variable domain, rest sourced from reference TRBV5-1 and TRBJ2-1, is KAGVTQTPRYLIKTRGQQVTLSCSPISGHRSVSWYQQTPGQGLQFLFEYFSETQRNKGNFPGRFSGRQFSNSRSEMNVSTLELGDSALYLCASSLAGEQGNEQFFGPGTRLTVL.

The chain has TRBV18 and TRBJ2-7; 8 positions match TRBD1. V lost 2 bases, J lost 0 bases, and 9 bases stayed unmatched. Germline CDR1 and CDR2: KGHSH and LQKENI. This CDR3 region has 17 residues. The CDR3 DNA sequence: TGTGCCAGCTCACCAAGAAAGGGACAGGTAATCTCCTACGAGCAGTACTTC. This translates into CASSPRKGQVISYEQYF. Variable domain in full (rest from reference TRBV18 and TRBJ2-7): NAGVMQNPRHLVRRRGQEARLRCSPMKGHSHVYWYRQLPEEGLKFMVYLQKENIIDESGMPKERFSAEFPKEGPSILRIQQVVRGDSAAYFCASSPRKGQVISYEQYFGPGTRLTVT.

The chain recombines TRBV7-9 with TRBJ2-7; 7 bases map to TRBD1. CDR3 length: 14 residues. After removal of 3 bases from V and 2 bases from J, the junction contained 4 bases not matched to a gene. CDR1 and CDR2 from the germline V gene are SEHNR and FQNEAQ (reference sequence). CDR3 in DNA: TGTGCCAGCAGCTTCTGGGACAGACCCTACGAGCAGTACTTC. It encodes CASSFWDRPYEQYF.

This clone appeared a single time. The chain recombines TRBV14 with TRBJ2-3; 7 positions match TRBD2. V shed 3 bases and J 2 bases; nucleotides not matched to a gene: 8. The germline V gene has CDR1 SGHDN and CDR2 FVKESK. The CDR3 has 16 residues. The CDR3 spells CASSHDQGTITDTQYF. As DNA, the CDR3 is TGTGCCAGCAGCCATGACCAAGGGACTATCACAGATACGCAGTATTTT. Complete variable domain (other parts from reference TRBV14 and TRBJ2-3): EAGVTQFPSHSVIEKGQTVTLRCDPISGHDNLYWYRRVMGKEIKFLLHFVKESKQDESGMPNNRFLAERTGGTYSTLKVQPAELEDSGVYFCASSHDQGTITDTQYFGPGTRLTVL.

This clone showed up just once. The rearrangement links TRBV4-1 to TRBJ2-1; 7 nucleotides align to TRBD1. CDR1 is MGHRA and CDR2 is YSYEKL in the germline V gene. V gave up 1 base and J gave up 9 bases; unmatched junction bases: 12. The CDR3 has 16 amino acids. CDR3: CASSQARDSGRSEQFF. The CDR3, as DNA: TGCGCCAGCAGCCAAGCCCGGGACAGTGGCCGTAGTGAGCAGTTCTTC.